Listed below are T cell receptor beta chains from one sample, sequenced in a study of blood T cell repertoires in COVID-19. Assay: immunoSEQ multiplex PCR; the TCRdb copy retains only in-frame clones and omits some. The data show fewer than 95,000 clones, around 74% seen once. The sample comprised peripheral blood. These receptors came from a man between 70 and 80 years old with COVID-19, enrolled during active disease. Each CDR3 is given with its conserved first and last residue. A D gene is named only where the DNA matches it firmly. Expanded clones are given a class, and other clones once, few, many or no size at all.

clone_size	v_call	d_call	j_call	cdr3_aa	cdr3_nt
.	TRBV4-3	TRBD1	TRBJ1-2	CASSQLGQLNGYTF	TGCGCCAGCAGCCAATTGGGACAGCTCAATGGCTACACCTTC
.	TRBV7-2	.	TRBJ2-7	CASSLARSSYEQYF	TGTGCCAGCAGCTTAGCTCGCAGTTCCTACGAGCAGTACTTC
.	TRBV6-2/TRBV6-3	.	TRBJ2-2	CASSQIGELFF	TGTGCCAGCAGTCAGATTGGGGAGCTGTTTTTT
.	TRBV29-1	TRBD2	TRBJ2-3	CSVDLRESDTQYF	TGCAGCGTTGATTTGCGGGAGTCAGATACGCAGTATTTT
.	TRBV4-2	TRBD2	TRBJ2-1	CASSETSLIYEQFF	TGTGCCAGCAGCGAGACTAGCCTGATATATGAGCAGTTCTTC
.	TRBV5-1	.	TRBJ2-5	CASSLGQGETQYF	TGCGCCAGCAGCTTGGGGCAGGGAGAGACCCAGTACTTC
.	TRBV7-9	.	TRBJ2-7	CASSGGQQYEQYF	TGTGCCAGCAGCGGCGGACAGCAGTACGAGCAGTACTTC
.	TRBV18	TRBD1	TRBJ1-6	CASSRGGGENSPLHF	TGTGCCAGCTCACGTGGAGGGGGCGAGAATTCACCCCTCCACTTT
.	TRBV12-3/TRBV12-4	TRBD1	TRBJ1-1	CASSFTAQGEAFF	TGTGCCAGCAGTTTTACGGCACAGGGGGAAGCTTTCTTT
.	TRBV7-9	.	TRBJ1-1	CASSRNLSPEAFF	TGTGCCAGCAGCAGGAACCTTAGCCCTGAAGCTTTCTTT
.	TRBV27	TRBD2	TRBJ2-3	CASTSLAGGVTDTQYF	TGTGCCAGCACCAGTCTAGCGGGAGGTGTAACAGATACGCAGTATTTT
.	TRBV6-5	.	TRBJ1-1	CASIRRGNTEAFF	TGTGCCAGCATTAGACGGGGGAACACTGAAGCTTTCTTT
few	TRBV10-3	.	TRBJ2-1	CAISESFIRPGQFF	TGTGCCATCAGTGAGTCTTTTATTAGGCCGGGGCAGTTCTTC
.	TRBV19	TRBD1	TRBJ1-2	CASSTWDSLGYGYTF	TGTGCCAGTAGTACGTGGGACAGCTTGGGCTATGGCTACACCTTC
.	TRBV7-3	TRBD2	TRBJ2-1	CASSWLAGEPQFF	TGTGCCAGCAGCTGGCTAGCGGGAGAGCCCCAGTTCTTC
.	TRBV7-2	TRBD2	TRBJ2-2	CASSFGLAGTGELFF	TGTGCCAGCAGCTTCGGACTAGCGGGCACCGGGGAGCTGTTTTTT
few	TRBV4-1	.	TRBJ2-7	CASSQGTPTYEQYF	TGCGCCAGCAGCCAAGGGACTCCTACCTACGAGCAGTACTTC
.	TRBV5-6	TRBD2	TRBJ2-7	CASSLGAGVAYEQYF	TGTGCCAGCAGCTTGGGTGCGGGAGTAGCCTACGAGCAGTACTTC
.	TRBV14	.	TRBJ1-6	CASSQDPGMASPLHF	TGTGCCAGCAGCCAAGATCCGGGGATGGCTTCACCCCTCCACTTT
.	TRBV7-2	.	TRBJ2-1	CASSFGWGEWNEQFF	TGTGCCAGCAGCTTTGGATGGGGGGAATGGAATGAGCAGTTCTTC
once	TRBV15	TRBD1	TRBJ2-7	CATSRGGTVSYEQYF	TGTGCCACCAGCAGAGGGGGGACAGTTTCCTACGAGCAGTACTTC
few	TRBV6-5	.	TRBJ2-7	CASSYLSAYEQYF	TGTGCCAGCAGTTACTTATCTGCCTACGAGCAGTACTTC
few	TRBV5-4	TRBD1	TRBJ2-2	CASTRDRVSGELFF	TGTGCCAGCACGCGGGACAGGGTTTCCGGGGAGCTGTTTTTT
.	TRBV10-1	TRBD1	TRBJ2-7	CASSETRDRFNYEQYF	TGCGCCAGCAGTGAGACCCGGGACAGGTTTAATTACGAGCAGTACTTC
.	TRBV2	TRBD2	TRBJ2-7	CASRGPGTSGSYEQYF	TGTGCCAGCAGAGGACCCGGGACTAGCGGCTCCTACGAGCAGTACTTC
.	TRBV27	TRBD1	TRBJ1-2	CASSRGQGDFYGYTF	TGTGCCAGCAGTAGGGGACAGGGGGATTTTTATGGCTACACCTTC
once	TRBV18	TRBD1	TRBJ1-1	CASSPTGGDTEAFF	TGTGCCAGCTCACCCACAGGGGGAGACACTGAAGCTTTCTTT